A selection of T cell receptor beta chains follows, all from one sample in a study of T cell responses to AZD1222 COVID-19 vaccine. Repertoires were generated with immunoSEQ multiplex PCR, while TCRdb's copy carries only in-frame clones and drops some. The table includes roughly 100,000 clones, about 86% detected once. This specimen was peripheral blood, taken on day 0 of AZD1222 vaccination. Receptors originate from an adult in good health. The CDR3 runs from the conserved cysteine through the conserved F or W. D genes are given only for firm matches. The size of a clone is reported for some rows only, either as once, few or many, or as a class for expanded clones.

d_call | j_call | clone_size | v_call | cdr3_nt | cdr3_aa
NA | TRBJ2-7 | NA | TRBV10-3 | TGTGCCATCAGAGCGGACAGACCACCTTACGAGCAGTACTTC | CAIRADRPPYEQYF
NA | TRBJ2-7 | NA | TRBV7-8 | TGTGCCAGCAGCTTAGAAGGCCGGGGCGACTCCTACGAGCAGTACTTC | CASSLEGRGDSYEQYF
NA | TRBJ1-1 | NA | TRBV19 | TGTGCCAGTAGTGCCTACAGGGAAGGAGACGCTGAAGCTTTCTTT | CASSAYREGDAEAFF
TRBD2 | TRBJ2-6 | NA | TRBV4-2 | TGTGCCAGCAGCCAAGGGACTAGCGGCTCTGGGGCCAACGTCCTGACTTTC | CASSQGTSGSGANVLTF
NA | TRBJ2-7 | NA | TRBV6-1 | TGTGCCAGCAGTGAACCCGGGCAGGGTAAGCCCTACGAGCAGTACTTC | CASSEPGQGKPYEQYF
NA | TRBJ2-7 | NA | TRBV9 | TGTGCCAGCAGCTCTTCGGGGCTCAATGACGAGCAGTACTTC | CASSSSGLNDEQYF
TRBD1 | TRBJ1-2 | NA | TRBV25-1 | TGTGCCAGCAGTGGGCCCCGGGACAGGGTTTGGGGCTACACCTTC | CASSGPRDRVWGYTF
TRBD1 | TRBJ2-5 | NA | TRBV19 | TGTGCCAGTAGTAGGGCAGGGGGCAGGGAGACCCAGTACTTC | CASSRAGGRETQYF
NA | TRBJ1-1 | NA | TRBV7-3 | TGTGCCAGCAATCTCCTCGGGAACACTGAAGCTTTCTTT | CASNLLGNTEAFF
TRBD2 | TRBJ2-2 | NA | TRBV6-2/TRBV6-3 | TGTGCCAGCAGTTCGAGACTAGCGGGAGTGGGCACCGGGGAGCTGTTTTTT | CASSSRLAGVGTGELFF
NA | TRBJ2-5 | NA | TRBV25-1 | TGTGCCAGCAGTGAATATCCCTCCCGGGGGCAAGAGACCCAGTACTTC | CASSEYPSRGQETQYF
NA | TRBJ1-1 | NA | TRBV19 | TGTGCCAGTAGACATCCCCTCCCGGGTAACACTGAAGCTTTCTTT | CASRHPLPGNTEAFF
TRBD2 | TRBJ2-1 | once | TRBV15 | TGTGCCACCAGCCGGACTAGCGGGAGTACACCCTACAATGAGCAGTTCTTC | CATSRTSGSTPYNEQFF
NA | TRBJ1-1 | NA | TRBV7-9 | TGTGCCAGCAGCTTAGACAGCCACACTGAAGCTTTCTTT | CASSLDSHTEAFF
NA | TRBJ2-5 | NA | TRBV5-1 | TGCGCCAGCAGCGAAACCCAAGAGACCCAGTACTTC | CASSETQETQYF
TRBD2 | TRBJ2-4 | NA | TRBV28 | TGTGCCAGCAGTTCCGGACTAGCGGGGGCCTGGGACATTCAGTACTTC | CASSSGLAGAWDIQYF
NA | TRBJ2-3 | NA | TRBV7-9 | TGTGCCAGCAGTACAGGGAACACAGATACGCAGTATTTT | CASSTGNTDTQYF
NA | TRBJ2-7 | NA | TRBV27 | TGTGCCAGCAGTCCTAACCCGGGGGCCTACGAGCAGTACTTC | CASSPNPGAYEQYF
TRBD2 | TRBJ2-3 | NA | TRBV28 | TGTGCCAGCAGGCCTCCGGGACTAGCGGGATACACAGCTACGCAGTATTTT | CASRPPGLAGYTATQYF
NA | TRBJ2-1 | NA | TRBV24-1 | TGTGCCACCAGTGAGCCACGCCGGGACAGGTCTATTTCGGGGGGCTACAATGAGCAGTTCTTC | CATSEPRRDRSISGGYNEQFF
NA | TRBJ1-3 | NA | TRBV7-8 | TGTGCCAGCAGCTCAGCACAGGTTGAGGGAAACACCATATATTTT | CASSSAQVEGNTIYF
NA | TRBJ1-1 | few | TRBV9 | TGTGCCAGCAGCGAGAGGAGGGACGCGGGTACTGAAGCTTTCTTT | CASSERRDAGTEAFF
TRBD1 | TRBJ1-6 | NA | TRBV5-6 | TGTGCCAGCAACAGACAGGGGGCCCTTAATTCACCCCTCCACTTT | CASNRQGALNSPLHF
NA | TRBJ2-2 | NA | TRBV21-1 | TGTGCCAGCAGCAAAGGTGGTGCGGGTGCCGCTCCCGGGGAGCTGTTTTTT | CASSKGGAGAAPGELFF
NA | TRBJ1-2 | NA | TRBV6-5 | TGTGCCAGCAGCGTTCCAGGGTATCATGGCTACACCTTC | CASSVPGYHGYTF
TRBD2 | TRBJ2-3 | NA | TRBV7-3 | TGTGCCAGCAGCCTCAGTCGACTAGCGGGGGGTACAGATACGCAGTATTTT | CASSLSRLAGGTDTQYF
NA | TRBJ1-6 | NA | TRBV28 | TGTGCCAGCAGTTCCCCGGGAGGAATCGATAATTCACCCCTCCACTTT | CASSSPGGIDNSPLHF
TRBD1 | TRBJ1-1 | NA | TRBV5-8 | TGTGCCAGCAGCCCCAGGGGGCGGTACACTGAAGCTTTCTTT | CASSPRGRYTEAFF
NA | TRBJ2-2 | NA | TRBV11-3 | TGTGCCAGCAGCTTAGGGCCAGGGGTCGGGGAGCTGTTTTTT | CASSLGPGVGELFF
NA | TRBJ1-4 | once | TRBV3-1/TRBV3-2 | TGTGCCAGCAGCCAAGATAAGTTCGGCGGACCTTTTAATGAAAAACTGTTTTTT | CASSQDKFGGPFNEKLFF
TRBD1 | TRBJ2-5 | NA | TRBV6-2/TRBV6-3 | TGTGCCAGCAGTTACCTAGGCAGGGGGCAAGAGACCCAGTACTTC | CASSYLGRGQETQYF
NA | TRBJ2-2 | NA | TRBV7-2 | TGTGCCAGCAGCTTAGCGTTGGGGAACACCGGGGAGCTGTTTTTT | CASSLALGNTGELFF
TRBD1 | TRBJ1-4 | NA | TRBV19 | TGTGCCAGTAGTTTCCGGGACAGGGAGGGAGAAAAACTGTTTTTT | CASSFRDREGEKLFF
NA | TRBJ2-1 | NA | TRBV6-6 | TGTGCCAGCAGCTACAATAACAATGAGCAGTTCTTC | CASSYNNNEQFF
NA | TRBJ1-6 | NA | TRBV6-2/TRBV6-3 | TGTGCCAGCAGTAAAACGGACAGTAATTCACCCCTCCACTTT | CASSKTDSNSPLHF
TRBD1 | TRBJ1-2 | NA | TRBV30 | TGTGCCTGGAGTGTACGTCAGGGGGCGGAAGGCTACACCTTC | CAWSVRQGAEGYTF
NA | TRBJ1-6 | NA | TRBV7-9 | TGTGCCAGCAGCGCCGGGGGGGAGAATTCACCCCTCCACTTT | CASSAGGENSPLHF
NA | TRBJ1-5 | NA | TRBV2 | TGTGCCAGCACCGGGGATCCAGTCAGCAATCAGCCCCAGCATTTT | CASTGDPVSNQPQHF
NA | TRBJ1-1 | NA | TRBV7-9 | TGTGCCAGCAGCTTAGACTGGATTGAAGCTTTCTTT | CASSLDWIEAFF
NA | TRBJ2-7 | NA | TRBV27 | TGTGCCAGCAGTCTAAGGGGCCCCTACGAGCAGTACTTC | CASSLRGPYEQYF
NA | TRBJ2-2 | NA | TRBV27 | TGTGCCAGCAGTAGCCTCCCAGGCACGTCCGGGGAGCTGTTTTTT | CASSSLPGTSGELFF
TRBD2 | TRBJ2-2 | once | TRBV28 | TGTGCCAGCAGTTTAATAGTTCTAGCGGGAGAGGCCGGGGAGCTGTTTTTT | CASSLIVLAGEAGELFF
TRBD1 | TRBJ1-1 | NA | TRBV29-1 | TGCAGCGTTCGCAGGGGGAGGAACACTGAAGCTTTCTTT | CSVRRGRNTEAFF
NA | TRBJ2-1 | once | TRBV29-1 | TGCAGCGCGAGGATACAGGGTTCCTACAATGAGCAGTTCTTC | CSARIQGSYNEQFF
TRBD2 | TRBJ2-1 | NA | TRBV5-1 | TGCGCCAGCCAACCCGGGGGCGGGAGGATTGTCAATGAGCAGTTCTTC | CASQPGGGRIVNEQFF
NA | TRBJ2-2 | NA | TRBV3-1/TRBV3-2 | TGTGCCAGCAGCTCAGAAGGATTCAACACCGGGGAGCTGTTTTTT | CASSSEGFNTGELFF
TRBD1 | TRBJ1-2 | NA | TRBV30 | TGTGCCTGGAGTAGATCGGGACAGGCTAACTATGGCTACACCTTC | CAWSRSGQANYGYTF
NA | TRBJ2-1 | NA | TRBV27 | TGTGCCAGCAGTTTAAGTCTCTACAATGAGCAGTTCTTC | CASSLSLYNEQFF
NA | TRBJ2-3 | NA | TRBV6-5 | TGTGCCAGCACCTACTCCGGGACCGCGATGACAGATACGCAGTATTTT | CASTYSGTAMTDTQYF
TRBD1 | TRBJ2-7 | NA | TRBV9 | TGTGCCAGCAGCCCCCCGGACAGGGCGTTTGCTAATTTTTCCTACGAGCAGTACTTC | CASSPPDRAFANFSYEQYF
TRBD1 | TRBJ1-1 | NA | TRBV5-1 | TGCGCCAGCAGCCTCAGGGGGCTAACCCGAACGGGGACTGAAGCTTTCTTT | CASSLRGLTRTGTEAFF
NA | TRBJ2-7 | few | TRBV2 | TGTGCCAGCAGGATTAGCACAGCCTGGGGGCAGTACTTC | CASRISTAWGQYF
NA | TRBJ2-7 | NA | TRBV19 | TGTGCCAGTAGTATAGTGAGAGGGGAGGCCTACGAGCAGTACTTC | CASSIVRGEAYEQYF
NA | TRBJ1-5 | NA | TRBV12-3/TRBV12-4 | TGTGCCAGCACCCTCGGGGCGGGGCCCCAGCATTTT | CASTLGAGPQHF
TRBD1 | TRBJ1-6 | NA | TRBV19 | TGTGCCAGTAGTATCCCTGGGACAGGGGATTCACCCCTCCACTTT | CASSIPGTGDSPLHF
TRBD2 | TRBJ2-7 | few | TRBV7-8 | TGTGCCAGCAGCTTAGTCGGGGGGAAGTACGAGCAGTACTTC | CASSLVGGKYEQYF
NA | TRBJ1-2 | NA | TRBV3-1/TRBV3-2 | TGTGCCAGCGGGCCAGGTCGGGACTATGGCTACACCTTC | CASGPGRDYGYTF